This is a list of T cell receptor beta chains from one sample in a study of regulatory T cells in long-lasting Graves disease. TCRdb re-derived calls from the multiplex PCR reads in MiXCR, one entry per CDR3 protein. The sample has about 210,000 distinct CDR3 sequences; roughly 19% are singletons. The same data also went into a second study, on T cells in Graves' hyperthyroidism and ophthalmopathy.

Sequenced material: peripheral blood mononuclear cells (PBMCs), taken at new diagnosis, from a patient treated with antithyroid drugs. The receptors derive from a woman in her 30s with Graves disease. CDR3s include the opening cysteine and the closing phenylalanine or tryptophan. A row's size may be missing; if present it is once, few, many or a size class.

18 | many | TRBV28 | CASSLRGITSGRAHEQYF
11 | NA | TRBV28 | CASSFSDMWYF
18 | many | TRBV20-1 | CSASGRGRAPLSYNEQFF
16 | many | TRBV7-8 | CASSSLAGGPTDTQHF
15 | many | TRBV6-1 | CASRSMEGPNTEAFF
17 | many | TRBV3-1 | CASSQRRRTGAKNIQYF
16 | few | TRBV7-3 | CASTPRPLLPGNTIYF
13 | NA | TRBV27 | CASRGGGRTEAFF
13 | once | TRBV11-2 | CASSFRSNYRYTF
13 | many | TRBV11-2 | CASSLDLWNEQFF
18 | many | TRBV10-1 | CASTLIRTGPELNTEAFF